The 5 T cell receptor beta chains in this list originate from one sample, sequenced in a study of cytomegalovirus exposure and HLA in healthy donors. Primers included in the PCR were 60 Vbeta and 13 Jbeta primers. TCRdb's copy holds only in-frame clones and misses some; the assay was immunoSEQ multiplex PCR. The sample yields just over 150,000 clones, 75% to 90% seen once. The sample comprised PBMCs. These receptor sequences come from a male donor in good health and CMV-seropositive.

The chain joins TRBV6-5 to TRBJ1-2, with D unclear. Trimming removed 4 bases at V and 14 bases at J, with 20 bases between. CDR1 is MNHEY and CDR2 is SVGAGI in the germline V gene. CDR3 length equals 13 residues. CDR3 protein: CASSSASSTSVTF. CDR3 coding DNA: TGTGCCAGCAGTTCCGCTTCTAGCACTTCGGTGACCTTC.

The rearrangement uses TRBV9 and TRBJ2-5, with 8 bases that match TRBD1. Losses at the gene ends were 3 bases for V and 5 bases for J; bases not matched to a gene: 6. The CDR3 covers 14 residues. Germline V gives CDR1 SGDLS, CDR2 YYNGEE. CDR3: CASSAQGAGETQYF. CDR3 DNA sequence: TGTGCCAGCAGCGCTCAGGGGGCGGGGGAGACCCAGTACTTC.

The chain combines TRBV9 with TRBJ2-1; TRBD1 matches at 7 bases. Germline-derived CDR1 and CDR2 are SGDLS and YYNGEE. Trimming cost V 0 bases and J 2 bases; bases outside gene matches: 8. The CDR3 covers 17 residues. The CDR3 nucleotides are TGTGCCAGCAGCGTAGCGGGACAGAAGGGCGCCTACAATGAGCAGTTCTTC. Translation: CASSVAGQKGAYNEQFF.

The V call is TRBV11-2, the J call TRBJ2-4; D is undetermined. The germline CDR1 and CDR2 sequences are SGHAT and FQNNGV. Deletions cut 3 bases from V and 0 bases from J, with 12 bases between. The CDR3 is 16 residues long. The CDR3 sequence: CASSFLPNVAKNIQYF. CDR3 DNA sequence: TGTGCCAGCAGCTTTCTACCGAATGTAGCCAAAAACATTCAGTACTTC.

The V and J genes are TRBV28 and TRBJ2-3; D remains unclear. This CDR3 region has 14 residues. V lost 2 bases to trimming and J lost 3 bases, with 9 bases between them. The germline V gene encodes CDR1 MDHEN and CDR2 SYDVKM. DNA of the CDR3: TGTGCCAGCAGTTTAGGCCCATTAACAGATACGCAGTATTTT. Translated: CASSLGPLTDTQYF.